This is a list of T cell receptor beta chains from one sample in a study of PD-1 blockade in mismatch repair-deficient tumors. The protocol was immunoSEQ multiplex PCR, while the TCRdb copy is restricted to in-frame clones and leaves out a portion. This sample has some 97,000 clones; about 79% occur once, and the top ten carry roughly 6.3%. The sample in question was peripheral blood, obtained approximately 35 weeks after starting pembrolizumab. The source is an adult with mismatch repair-deficient cancer. Both conserved end residues are part of each CDR3. Fields, in order: CDR3 protein, CDR3 DNA, D gene, J gene, clone size, V gene. A D gene is named only where the DNA matches it firmly. Some rows have no size entry. The others give once, few or many, or a class for an expanded clone.

CDR3: CASSYLGDMNTEAFF
DNA: TGTGCCAGCAGTTATCTCGGCGACATGAACACTGAAGCTTTCTTT
D: .
J: TRBJ1-1
size: few
V: TRBV6-7

CDR3: CASSQEYGAQETQYF
DNA: TGCGCCAGCAGCCAAGAATATGGGGCCCAGGAGACCCAGTACTTC
D: .
J: TRBJ2-5
size: .
V: TRBV4-3

CDR3: CASRRLADSSYEQYF
DNA: TGTGCCAGCAGGCGACTAGCGGATAGCTCCTACGAGCAGTACTTC
D: TRBD2
J: TRBJ2-7
size: .
V: TRBV7-2

CDR3: CASSGQISTDTQYF
DNA: TGTGCCAGTAGCGGACAGATTAGCACAGATACGCAGTATTTT
D: .
J: TRBJ2-3
size: once
V: TRBV19

CDR3: CASSLGERLNTGELFF
DNA: TGCGCCAGCAGCTTGGGAGAGCGGTTGAACACCGGGGAGCTGTTTTTT
D: .
J: TRBJ2-2
size: .
V: TRBV5-1

CDR3: CAWSVRDTQYF
DNA: TGTGCCTGGAGTGTAAGGGATACGCAGTATTTT
D: .
J: TRBJ2-3
size: once
V: TRBV30

CDR3: CASSLAGSGYNEQFF
DNA: TGTGCCAGCAGCTTAGCGGGATCAGGATACAATGAGCAGTTCTTC
D: .
J: TRBJ2-1
size: few
V: TRBV7-6

CDR3: CASGLSDGYEQYF
DNA: TGTGCTAGTGGTTTGTCGGATGGCTACGAGCAGTACTTC
D: .
J: TRBJ2-7
size: once
V: TRBV12-5

CDR3: CASSQEGAIGELFF
DNA: TGTGCCAGCAGCCAAGAGGGTGCTATCGGGGAGCTGTTTTTT
D: .
J: TRBJ2-2
size: .
V: TRBV14

CDR3: CASSRDSPYEQYF
DNA: TGTGCCAGCAGCAGGGACAGTCCCTACGAGCAGTACTTC
D: TRBD1
J: TRBJ2-7
size: .
V: TRBV5-4

CDR3: CASSPSGGRLETQYF
DNA: TGTGCCAGCAGCCCCTCGGGAGGGAGGCTAGAGACCCAGTACTTC
D: TRBD2
J: TRBJ2-5
size: .
V: TRBV7-3

CDR3: CASSEGPEAGANVLTF
DNA: TGCGCCAGCAGTGAGGGACCTGAGGCTGGGGCCAACGTCCTGACTTTC
D: .
J: TRBJ2-6
size: .
V: TRBV10-2

CDR3: CASSVGGTSGELFF
DNA: TGTGCCAGCAGCGTGGGGGGGACCAGCGGGGAGCTGTTTTTT
D: TRBD2
J: TRBJ2-2
size: .
V: TRBV9

CDR3: CASSFAGSSYNEQFF
DNA: TGTGCCAGCAGTTTTGCCGGTAGCTCCTACAATGAGCAGTTCTTC
D: .
J: TRBJ2-1
size: .
V: TRBV27

CDR3: CASSVGLAGFNEQFF
DNA: TGTGCCAGCAGCGTAGGGCTAGCGGGTTTCAATGAGCAGTTCTTC
D: TRBD2
J: TRBJ2-1
size: .
V: TRBV9

CDR3: CAWSWGQGREQYF
DNA: TGTGCCTGGAGTTGGGGACAGGGAAGAGAGCAGTACTTC
D: TRBD1
J: TRBJ2-7
size: .
V: TRBV30

CDR3: CASRWTGGTYEQYF
DNA: TGTGCCAGCAGGTGGACAGGGGGCACCTACGAGCAGTACTTC
D: TRBD1
J: TRBJ2-7
size: .
V: TRBV28

CDR3: CASSEVARGTSYEQYF
DNA: TGTGCCAGCAGTGAAGTCGCCAGGGGGACCTCCTACGAGCAGTACTTC
D: TRBD1
J: TRBJ2-7
size: .
V: TRBV6-1

CDR3: CASSADRPGQYEQFF
DNA: TGTGCCAGCAGCGCTGATCGTCCCGGCCAATACGAGCAGTTCTTC
D: .
J: TRBJ2-1
size: .
V: TRBV13

CDR3: CASSQDSGSDRDTQYF
DNA: TGCGCCAGCAGCCAAGATTCGGGGTCAGACAGGGATACGCAGTATTTT
D: .
J: TRBJ2-3
size: few
V: TRBV4-3

CDR3: CSVEARTGPRGYTF
DNA: TGCAGCGTTGAGGCAAGGACAGGCCCGCGTGGCTACACCTTC
D: TRBD1
J: TRBJ1-2
size: .
V: TRBV29-1

CDR3: CASSATAGNSYNEQFF
DNA: TGTGCCAGCAGTGCAACAGCGGGCAACTCCTACAATGAGCAGTTCTTC
D: .
J: TRBJ2-1
size: .
V: TRBV9

CDR3: CASSRTEDYEQYF
DNA: TGTGCCAGCAGCCGGACGGAGGACTACGAGCAGTACTTC
D: .
J: TRBJ2-7
size: .
V: TRBV11-2

CDR3: CASSMGQSTVRGYTF
DNA: TGTGCCAGTAGTATGGGACAGTCTACGGTCCGTGGCTACACCTTC
D: TRBD1
J: TRBJ1-2
size: .
V: TRBV19

CDR3: CASRPSGGVRTNEKLFF
DNA: TGTGCCAGTAGGCCTAGTGGCGGGGTTCGAACTAATGAAAAACTGTTTTTT
D: .
J: TRBJ1-4
size: .
V: TRBV19

CDR3: CASSYGTSGNIQYF
DNA: TGTGCCAGCAGTTACGGGACCAGTGGCAACATTCAGTACTTC
D: .
J: TRBJ2-4
size: once
V: TRBV6-5

CDR3: CASSLTRQETQYF
DNA: TGTGCCAGCAGCTTGACGAGGCAAGAGACCCAGTACTTC
D: .
J: TRBJ2-5
size: .
V: TRBV7-2

CDR3: CASSLTSSSGNTIYF
DNA: TGCGCCAGCAGCTTGACGTCTAGCTCTGGAAACACCATATATTTT
D: .
J: TRBJ1-3
size: once
V: TRBV5-1

CDR3: CASSLGESGANVLTF
DNA: TGTGCCAGCAGCTTAGGAGAATCTGGGGCCAACGTCCTGACTTTC
D: .
J: TRBJ2-6
size: .
V: TRBV13

CDR3: CASSLEDATNEKLFF
DNA: TGCGCCAGCAGCTTGGAGGATGCAACTAATGAAAAACTGTTTTTT
D: .
J: TRBJ1-4
size: .
V: TRBV5-1

CDR3: CASGARAPDTQYF
DNA: TGTGCCAGCGGTGCTAGGGCCCCAGATACGCAGTATTTT
D: .
J: TRBJ2-3
size: .
V: TRBV27

CDR3: CASGGGADSYEQYF
DNA: TGCGCCAGCGGAGGGGGGGCGGACTCCTACGAGCAGTACTTC
D: .
J: TRBJ2-7
size: .
V: TRBV5-1

CDR3: CASSQTGDYGYTF
DNA: TGTGCCAGCAGTCAGACAGGTGACTATGGCTACACCTTC
D: .
J: TRBJ1-2
size: .
V: TRBV27